Reported below is one T cell receptor (beta chain). The antigen is unknown. TCR beta cDNA libraries included unique molecular identifiers. MiXCR, applied by TCRdb to the PCR reads, yields one record per CDR3 protein. The sample holds 800,000 to 950,000 distinct CDR3 sequences; 53% are singletons and the top ten take over 4%. The ends were cut back, 4 bases at V and 8 bases at J, with 15 bases in the middle. CDR3 size: 13 residues. Looked up from germline, CDR1 is SGHDT and CDR2 is YYEEEE. This sample was taken from a study of post-analysis software for immune sequencing data. At the level of the study: Several disease courses (relapsing-remitting, secondary progressive and progressive-relapsing) of multiple sclerosis were included.

General study points: Same-batch preparations were strongly co-clustered by F measure. A handful of TRBV segments were more frequent in patients than controls; TRBV5-6, TRBV5-1 and TRBV20-1 belonged to this group. Multiple sclerosis was associated with a significant reduction in normalized Chao1 diversity relative to controls.

Source material: blood. This receptor was taken from a girl under 18 with multiple sclerosis. V gene TRBV5-6 combines with J gene TRBJ1-2; D is possibly TRBD1 (5 bases). CDR3 sequence: CASSLTVFGGYTF. The CDR3 DNA is TGTGCCAGCAGCCTGACAGTCTTTGGGGGCTACACCTTC.